These 10 T cell receptor beta chains were sequenced from one sample in a study of T-cell memory formation after mild COVID-19 (TCRdb year 2021). The library was produced with 5' RACE. The sequencing machine was an Illumina NovaSeq 6000. The raw public data were reprocessed by TCRdb itself: fastp quality trimming at Q25, MiXCR clonotype calling, in-frame beta chains only. Every distinct CDR3 protein forms one entry, paired with its most common genes and DNA. For this sample there are roughly 200,000 distinct CDR3 sequences; roughly 16% appear just once. Jointly, the top ten make up roughly 2.1% of the sample. The sample was PBMCs or a T cell subset sorted from them (not recorded which). The origin of the receptors is an adult woman who had mild COVID-19 (a few samples of this study predate the infection). The sample titles of this study are shuffled in the database, so cell type and time point are left out; the donor was told from shared clones.

The sample holds a few counts of this clonotype. This rearrangement joins TRBV7-2 to TRBJ2-1; D is unclear. V lost 2 bases, J lost 6 bases, and 8 bases lay in between. The CDR3 totals 13 residues. Germline V gene data show CDR1 as SGHTA and CDR2 as FQGNSA. The CDR3 sequence is CASSLLSTNEQFF. The CDR3 region has the DNA TGTGCCAGCAGCTTACTTTCCACCAATGAGCAGTTCTTC.

V and J are TRBV15 and TRBJ1-2; D call uncertain. The germline V gene has CDR1 LNHNV and CDR2 YYDKDF (reference sequence). Between the trimmed V and J ends, which lost 0 bases and 4 bases, there was a span of 9 bases. The length of the CDR3 is 14 residues. The CDR3 DNA is TGTGCCACCAGCAGAGATGGTAACGGCTATGGCTACACCTTC. Protein product: CATSRDGNGYGYTF.

This clonotype was recorded a few times. The chain has TRBV18 and TRBJ1-1; D remains unclear. The CDR3 is made up of 12 amino acids. In germline, CDR1 is KGHSH, CDR2 LQKENI. Trimming left V 3 bases short and J 6 bases short, with 8 bases between. The CDR3 loop reads CASSPRTAEAFF. The DNA for the CDR3 is TGTGCCAGCTCACCTAGGACCGCTGAAGCTTTCTTT.

Many counts were recorded for this clonotype. The J gene is TRBJ2-7, the V gene TRBV7-6; 9 nucleotides align to TRBD1. The CDR3 spans 14 residues. V shed 1 base, J shed 4 bases, and the junction held 2 bases outside the gene matches. Germline V gives CDR1 SGHVS, CDR2 FNYEAQ. For the CDR3, the DNA is TGTGCCAGCAGCTTAGAACAGGGGGCTTACGAGCAGTACTTC. It yields the protein CASSLEQGAYEQYF.

The chain has TRBV12-3 or TRBV12-4 and TRBJ1-2; 8 bases align to TRBD1. The CDR3 loop spans 14 amino acids. After removal of 4 bases from V and 2 bases from J, the junction contained 3 bases not matched to a gene. The DNA for the CDR3 is TGTGCCAGCAGTTCCCGGACAGGGAACTATGGCTACACCTTC. Translating it yields CASSSRTGNYGYTF.

The chain has TRBV12-3 or TRBV12-4 and TRBJ2-1; TRBD2 agrees at 9 bases. J gave up 2 bases and V 6 bases, and 5 bases lay outside the gene matches. The CDR3 totals 15 residues. The CDR3 region has the DNA TGTGCCAGCAGAATGGCGGGGGGGCCCTACAATGAGCAGTTCTTC. Residues: CASRMAGGPYNEQFF.

There are a few counts of this clonotype. V and J are TRBV5-1 and TRBJ1-1; unclear D gene. The CDR3 has 14 residues. Germline V lookup: CDR1 SGHRS, CDR2 YFSETQ. With 6 bases removed from V and 5 bases from J, the gap between germline ends came to 17 bases. The CDR3 DNA reads TGCGCCAGCACCCCGGGAAAGGCTGGAACTGAAGCTTTCTTT. This gives the protein CASTPGKAGTEAFF.

This clonotype was picked up a small number of times. The CDR3 reads CASSLSKGGVETQYF. CDR3 DNA: TGTGCCAGCAGTTTAAGCAAGGGTGGTGTTGAGACCCAGTACTTC. The chain carries TRBV12-3 or TRBV12-4 and TRBJ2-5; D uncertain. Trimming shortened V by 2 bases and J by 5 bases, and 15 bases separated the two germline ends. The CDR3 covers 15 residues.

The table lists this clonotype with a few counts. In DNA form, the CDR3 reads TGTGCCAGCAGTGTATTAGCGGGGGGCTACAATGAGCAGTTCTTC. Its translation: CASSVLAGGYNEQFF. V gene TRBV6-1 combines with J gene TRBJ2-1, with 10 positions matching TRBD2. The CDR3 spans 15 residues. Germline assignment: CDR1 MNHNS and CDR2 SASEGT. Unmatched junction bases numbered 3, after V lost 4 bases and J lost 3 bases.

This clonotype was observed many times. The chain employs TRBV7-3 and TRBJ2-1, with 8 bases fitting TRBD2. With 3 bases clipped from V and 8 bases from J, the junction kept 15 bases outside the gene matches. The germline V gene has CDR1 SGHTA and CDR2 FQGTGA. There are 17 residues in the CDR3. The CDR3: CASSFNPARGRMDEQFF. DNA of the CDR3: TGTGCCAGCAGCTTCAATCCGGCGCGCGGGAGGATGGATGAGCAGTTCTTC. The variable domain in full, completed from reference TRBV7-3 and TRBJ2-1, reads GAGVSQTPSNKVTEKGKYVELRCDPISGHTALYWYRQSLGQGPEFLIYFQGTGAADDSGLPNDRFFAVRPEGSVSTLKIQRTERGDSAVYLCASSFNPARGRMDEQFFGPGTRLTVL.